Presented here are 16 T cell receptor beta chains from one specimen sequenced in a study of radiation and T cells in renal cell carcinoma. The time point here: baseline pretreatment blood. Treatment specified: 15 Gy SBRT to primary tumor, nephrectomy 4 weeks later. The assay was immunoSEQ multiplex PCR, and TCRdb's table has in-frame clones only and misses some. Of 55,000 to 65,000 clones listed, around 80% are singletons. This specimen was blood, taken from a patient whose treatment included radiotherapy and nephrectomy. The receptors shown here come from a man aged 55 to 70 with renal cell carcinoma.

Only one count was recorded for this clone. The rearrangement joins TRBV18 to TRBJ2-5; D may be TRBD1 (5 bases). Trimming shortened V by 2 bases and J by 4 bases, and 5 bases separated the two germline ends. Germline assignment: CDR1 KGHSH and CDR2 LQKENI. The CDR3 is made up of 12 amino acids. Written as DNA, the CDR3 is TGTGCCAGCTCACCAAGGGGAGAGACCCAGTACTTC. This translates into CASSPRGETQYF.

This clone was counted only a few times. The chain joins TRBV11-2 to TRBJ2-1; TRBD2 is a possible D gene (5 bases). Germline V gene data show CDR1 as SGHAT and CDR2 as FQNNGV. V was trimmed by 3 bases and J by 5 bases, leaving 14 bases between them. This CDR3 spans 15 amino acids. This CDR3 reads CASSLASGRDNEQFF. CDR3 DNA sequence: TGTGCCAGCAGCTTGGCTTCCGGGCGGGACAATGAGCAGTTCTTC.

The V and J genes are TRBV7-2 and TRBJ2-5; perhaps D is TRBD1 or TRBD2 (5 bases each). This CDR3 has 16 residues. From germline, CDR1 is SGHTA and CDR2 FQGNSA. With 5 bases removed from V and 5 bases from J, the gap between germline ends came to 21 bases. CDR3 nucleotide sequence: TGTGCCAGCAGCCCCCTGGGGGTGGCAGGGCCGGAGACCCAGTACTTC. The encoded protein is CASSPLGVAGPETQYF.

The gene calls are TRBV7-2 and TRBJ1-4, with TRBD1 matching over 8 bases. Germline V CDR1 and CDR2: SGHTA, FQGNSA. The CDR3 is 15 amino acids. Losses at the gene ends were 6 bases for V and 5 bases for J; bases not matched to a gene: 8. The CDR3 DNA sequence: TGTGCCAGCAGTTATCAGACAGGGGCGAATGAAAAACTGTTTTTT. Translating it yields CASSYQTGANEKLFF.

The chain combines TRBV7-8 with TRBJ1-5; TRBD1 is a possible D gene (6 bases). Trimming left V 1 base short and J 0 bases short, with 10 bases between. The germline gives CDR1 SGHVS, CDR2 FQNEAQ. This CDR3 is 16 amino acids long. CDR3 protein: CASSLEGGLSNQPQHF. The CDR3 DNA sequence: TGTGCCAGCAGCTTAGAAGGGGGGCTTAGCAATCAGCCCCAGCATTTT. Supplemented by reference TRBV7-8 and TRBJ1-5, the full variable domain reads GAGVSQSPRYKVAKRGQDVALRCDPISGHVSLFWYQQALGQGPEFLTYFQNEAQLDKSGLPSDRFFAERPEGSVSTLKIQRTQQEDSAVYLCASSLEGGLSNQPQHFGDGTRLSIL.

This chain connects TRBV10-3 to TRBJ2-7, with TRBD1 identical over 9 bases. Germline V CDR1 and CDR2: ENHRY, SYGVKD. The CDR3 sequence is 16 residues long. The trim removed 2 bases at V and 3 bases at J, leaving 8 bases unmatched. The CDR3 here is CAISERDRGELYEQYF. CDR3 DNA sequence: TGTGCCATCAGTGAGCGAGACAGGGGGGAGCTCTACGAGCAGTACTTC.

The CDR3 nucleotides read TGTGCCAGCAGCTTAATGGGCGGCTATGGCTACACCTTC. Protein product: CASSLMGGYGYTF. This chain connects TRBV7-9 to TRBJ1-2; no definite D call. Germline CDR1 and CDR2: SEHNR and FQNEAQ (reference sequence). The CDR3 is 13 amino acids. Trimming removed 2 bases from V and 4 bases from J, with 8 bases in between.

The CDR3 loop is CASSIRWGPNYGYTF. CDR3 nucleotide sequence: TGTGCCAGTAGTATTCGCTGGGGGCCTAACTATGGCTACACCTTC. This sequence joins TRBV19 and TRBJ1-2; TRBD1 is a possible D gene (6 bases). With 3 bases removed from V and 0 bases from J, the gap between germline ends came to 11 bases. The V gene's germline CDR1 is LNHDA and CDR2 SQIVND (reference sequence). The CDR3 extends over 15 amino acids.

The CDR3, as DNA: TGTGCCAGCAGCCCAAGGGACAGGGTCGATCAGCCCCAGCATTTT. Amino acid sequence: CASSPRDRVDQPQHF. The J gene is TRBJ1-5, the V gene TRBV9, with 9 bases matching TRBD1. Germline V gene lookup returns CDR1 SGDLS and CDR2 YYNGEE. Trimming removed 4 bases from V and 5 bases from J; junction bases left unmatched: 7. The CDR3 is made up of 15 amino acids.

The chain uses TRBV18 and TRBJ1-3, with a possible D match to TRBD1 (5 bases). CDR1 KGHSH and CDR2 LQKENI come from the germline V gene. Trimming stripped 6 bases from V and 7 bases from J, with 16 bases between. CDR3 length: 14 residues. The CDR3 sequence is CASSLGPGVNTIYF. CDR3 bases: TGTGCCAGCTCCCTTGGACCGGGGGTCAACACCATATATTTT. The whole variable domain, remainder taken from reference TRBV18 and TRBJ1-3, is NAGVMQNPRHLVRRRGQEARLRCSPMKGHSHVYWYRQLPEEGLKFMVYLQKENIIDESGMPKERFSAEFPKEGPSILRIQQVVRGDSAAYFCASSLGPGVNTIYFGEGSWLTVV.

The chain combines TRBV14 with TRBJ1-6; 9 bases line up with TRBD1. The length of the CDR3 is 15 residues. The J segment lost 9 bases and the V segment lost 0 bases, leaving 3 bases of the junction unmatched. Germline V gives CDR1 SGHDN, CDR2 FVKESK. CDR3 sequence reads: CASSQEGQGLSPLHF. The DNA of the CDR3 is TGTGCCAGCAGCCAAGAAGGACAGGGGCTTTCACCCCTCCACTTT. Together with reference TRBV14 and TRBJ1-6, the CDR3 gives the full variable domain: EAGVTQFPSHSVIEKGQTVTLRCDPISGHDNLYWYRRVMGKEIKFLLHFVKESKQDESGMPNNRFLAERTGGTYSTLKVQPAELEDSGVYFCASSQEGQGLSPLHFGNGTRLTVT.

In DNA, the CDR3 is TGTGCCAGCAGCTTAGGCGGAGGGGCCAGCTACACCTTC. Protein product: CASSLGGGASYTF. The chain uses TRBV7-6 and TRBJ1-2; TRBD1 might be the D (5 bases). CDR1 is SGHVS and CDR2 is FNYEAQ in the germline V gene. The CDR3 covers 13 residues. V lost 1 base to trimming and J lost 9 bases, with 12 bases between them. Together with reference TRBV7-6 and TRBJ1-2, the CDR3 gives the full variable domain: GAGVSQSPRYKVTKRGQDVALRCDPISGHVSLYWYRQALGQGPEFLTYFNYEAQQDKSGLPNDRFSAERPEGSISTLTIQRTEQRDSAMYRCASSLGGGASYTFGSGTRLTVV.

This chain connects TRBV5-6 to TRBJ2-6, with 8 bases fitting TRBD1. Germline values: CDR1 SGHDT, CDR2 YYEEEE. Trimming cost V 4 bases and J 7 bases; bases outside gene matches: 10. The CDR3 runs 16 residues. CDR3 sequence: CASSPGQGYLANVLTF. Here the CDR3 DNA reads TGTGCCAGCAGCCCCGGACAGGGCTATCTTGCCAACGTCCTGACTTTC.

The CDR3 loop is CASSFNGNTGELFF. The CDR3 nucleotides read TGTGCCAGCAGTTTTAACGGGAACACCGGGGAGCTGTTTTTT. This sequence joins TRBV27 and TRBJ2-2; D is ambiguous. Germline CDR1 MNHEY, CDR2 SMNVEV (reference sequence). V lost 3 bases and J 1 base, leaving 6 bases between the germline ends. CDR3 length: 14 amino acids.

This chain uses TRBV6-1 with TRBJ1-3, with D unclear. Germline lookup yields CDR1 MNHNS and CDR2 SASEGT. V was trimmed by 7 bases and J by 2 bases, leaving 12 bases between them. CDR3 length: 14 amino acids. The CDR3 region has the DNA TGTGCCAGCAATCGACGGCTCCCTGGAAACACCATATATTTT. Protein product: CASNRRLPGNTIYF.

In this sample, this clone turned up once. The chain carries TRBV18 and TRBJ1-2; TRBD1 might be the D (6 bases). From germline, CDR1 is KGHSH and CDR2 LQKENI. The CDR3 totals 15 residues. V dropped 6 bases and J dropped 4 bases, with 18 bases sitting between them. The CDR3 DNA reads TGTGCCAGCTCGGGAACAGGGATCACTCTCTATGGCTACACCTTC. Translating it yields CASSGTGITLYGYTF.